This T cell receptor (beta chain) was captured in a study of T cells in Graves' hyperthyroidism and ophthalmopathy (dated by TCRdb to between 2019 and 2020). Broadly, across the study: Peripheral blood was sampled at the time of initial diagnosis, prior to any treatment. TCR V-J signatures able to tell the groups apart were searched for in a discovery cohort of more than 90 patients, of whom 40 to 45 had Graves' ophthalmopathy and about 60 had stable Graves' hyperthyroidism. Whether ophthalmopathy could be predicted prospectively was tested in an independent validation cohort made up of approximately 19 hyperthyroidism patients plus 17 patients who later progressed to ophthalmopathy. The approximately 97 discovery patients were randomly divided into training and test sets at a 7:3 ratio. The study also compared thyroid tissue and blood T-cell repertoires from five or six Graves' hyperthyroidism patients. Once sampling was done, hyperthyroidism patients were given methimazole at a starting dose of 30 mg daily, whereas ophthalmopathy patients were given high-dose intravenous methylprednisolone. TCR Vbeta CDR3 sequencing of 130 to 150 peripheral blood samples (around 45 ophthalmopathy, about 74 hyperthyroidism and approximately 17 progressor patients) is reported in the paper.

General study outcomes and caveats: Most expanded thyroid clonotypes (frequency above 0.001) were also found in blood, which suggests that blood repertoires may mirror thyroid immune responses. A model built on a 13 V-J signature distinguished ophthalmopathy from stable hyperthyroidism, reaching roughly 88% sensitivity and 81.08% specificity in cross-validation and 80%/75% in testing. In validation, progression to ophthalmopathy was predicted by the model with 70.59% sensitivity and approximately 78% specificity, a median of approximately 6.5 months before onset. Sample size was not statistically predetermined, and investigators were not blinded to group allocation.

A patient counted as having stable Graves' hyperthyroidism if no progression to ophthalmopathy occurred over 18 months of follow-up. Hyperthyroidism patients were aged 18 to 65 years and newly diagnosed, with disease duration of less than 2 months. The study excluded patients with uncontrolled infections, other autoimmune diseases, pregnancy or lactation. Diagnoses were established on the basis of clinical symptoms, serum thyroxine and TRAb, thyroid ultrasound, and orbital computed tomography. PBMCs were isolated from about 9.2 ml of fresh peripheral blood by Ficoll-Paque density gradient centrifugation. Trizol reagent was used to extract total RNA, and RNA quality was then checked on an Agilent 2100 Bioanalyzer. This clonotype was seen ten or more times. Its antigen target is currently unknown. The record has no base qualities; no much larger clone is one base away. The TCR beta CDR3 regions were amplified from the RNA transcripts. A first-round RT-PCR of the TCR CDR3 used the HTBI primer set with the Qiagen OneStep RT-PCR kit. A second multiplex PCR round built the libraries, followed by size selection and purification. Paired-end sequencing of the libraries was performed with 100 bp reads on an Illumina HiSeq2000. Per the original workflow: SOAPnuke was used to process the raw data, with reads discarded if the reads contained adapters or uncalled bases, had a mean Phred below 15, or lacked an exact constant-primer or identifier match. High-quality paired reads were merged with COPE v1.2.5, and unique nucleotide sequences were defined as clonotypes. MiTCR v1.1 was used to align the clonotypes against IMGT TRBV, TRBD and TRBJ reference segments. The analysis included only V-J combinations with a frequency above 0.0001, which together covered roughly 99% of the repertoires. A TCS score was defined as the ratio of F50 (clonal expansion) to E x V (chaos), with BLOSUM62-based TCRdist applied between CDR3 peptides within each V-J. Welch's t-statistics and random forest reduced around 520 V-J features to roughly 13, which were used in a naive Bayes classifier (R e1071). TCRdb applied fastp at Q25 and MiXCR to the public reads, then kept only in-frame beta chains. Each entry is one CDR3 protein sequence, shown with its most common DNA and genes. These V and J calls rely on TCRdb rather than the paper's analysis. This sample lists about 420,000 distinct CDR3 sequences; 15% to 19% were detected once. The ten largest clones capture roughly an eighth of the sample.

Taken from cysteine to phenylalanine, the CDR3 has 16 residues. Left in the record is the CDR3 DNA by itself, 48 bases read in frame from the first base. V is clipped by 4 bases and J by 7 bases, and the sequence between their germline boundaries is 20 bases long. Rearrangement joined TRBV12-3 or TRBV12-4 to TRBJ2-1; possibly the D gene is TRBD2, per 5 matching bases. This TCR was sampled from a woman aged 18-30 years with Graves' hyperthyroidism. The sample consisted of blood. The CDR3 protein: CASSSPGTLSVNEQFF. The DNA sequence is TGTGCCAGCAGTTCGCCGGGAACGTTGTCGGTAAATGAGCAGTTCTTC.